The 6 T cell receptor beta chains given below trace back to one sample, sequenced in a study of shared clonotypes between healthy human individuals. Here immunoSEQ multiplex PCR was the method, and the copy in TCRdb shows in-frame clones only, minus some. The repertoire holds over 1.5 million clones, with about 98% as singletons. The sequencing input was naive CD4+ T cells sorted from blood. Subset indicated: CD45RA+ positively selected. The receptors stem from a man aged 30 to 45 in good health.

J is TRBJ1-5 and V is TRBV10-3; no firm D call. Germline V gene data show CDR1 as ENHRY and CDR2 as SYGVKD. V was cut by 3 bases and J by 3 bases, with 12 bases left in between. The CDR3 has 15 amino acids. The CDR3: CAISESESVNQPQHF. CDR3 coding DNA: TGTGCCATCAGTGAAAGCGAGTCCGTCAATCAGCCCCAGCATTTT.

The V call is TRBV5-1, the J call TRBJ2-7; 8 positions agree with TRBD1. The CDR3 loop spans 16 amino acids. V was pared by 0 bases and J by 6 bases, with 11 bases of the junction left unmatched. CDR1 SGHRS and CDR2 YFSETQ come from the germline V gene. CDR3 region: CASSLETGVGRVEQYF. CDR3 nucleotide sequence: TGCGCCAGCAGCTTGGAGACAGGGGTAGGACGTGTCGAGCAGTACTTC.

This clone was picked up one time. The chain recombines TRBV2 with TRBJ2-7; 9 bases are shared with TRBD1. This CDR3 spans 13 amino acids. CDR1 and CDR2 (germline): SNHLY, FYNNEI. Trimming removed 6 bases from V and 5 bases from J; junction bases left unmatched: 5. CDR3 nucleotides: TGTGCCAGCAGATGGGACAGGGCCGACGAGCAGTACTTC. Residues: CASRWDRADEQYF.

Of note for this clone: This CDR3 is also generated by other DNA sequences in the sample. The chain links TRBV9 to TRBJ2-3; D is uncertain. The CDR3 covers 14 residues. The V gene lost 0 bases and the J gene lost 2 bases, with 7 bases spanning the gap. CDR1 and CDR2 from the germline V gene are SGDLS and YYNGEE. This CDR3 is CASSVAVDTDTQYF. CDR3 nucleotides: TGTGCCAGCAGCGTAGCGGTAGACACAGATACGCAGTATTTT.

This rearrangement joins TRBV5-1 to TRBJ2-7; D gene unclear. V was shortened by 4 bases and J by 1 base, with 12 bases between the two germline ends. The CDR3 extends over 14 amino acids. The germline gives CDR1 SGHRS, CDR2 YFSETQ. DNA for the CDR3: TGCGCCAGCAGCGGAATGGACGGATCCTACGAGCAGTACTTC. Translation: CASSGMDGSYEQYF.

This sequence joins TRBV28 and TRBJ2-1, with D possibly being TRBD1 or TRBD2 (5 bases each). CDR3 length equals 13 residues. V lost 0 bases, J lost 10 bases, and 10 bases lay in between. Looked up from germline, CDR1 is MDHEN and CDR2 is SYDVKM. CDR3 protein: CASSLWGRDEQFF. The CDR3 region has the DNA TGTGCCAGCAGTTTATGGGGCAGGGACGAGCAGTTCTTC.